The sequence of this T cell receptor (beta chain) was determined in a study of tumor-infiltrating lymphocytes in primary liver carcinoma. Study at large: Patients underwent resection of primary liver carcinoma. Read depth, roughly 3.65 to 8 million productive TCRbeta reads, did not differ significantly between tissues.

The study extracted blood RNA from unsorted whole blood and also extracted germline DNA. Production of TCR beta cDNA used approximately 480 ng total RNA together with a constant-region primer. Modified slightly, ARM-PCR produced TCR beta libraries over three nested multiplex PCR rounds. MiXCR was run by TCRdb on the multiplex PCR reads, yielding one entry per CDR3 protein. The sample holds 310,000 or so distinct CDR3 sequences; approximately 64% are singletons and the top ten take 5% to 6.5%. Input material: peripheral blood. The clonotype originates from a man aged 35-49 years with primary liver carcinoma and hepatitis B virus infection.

Here the CDR3 reads CASSLMNSYNEQFF. CDR3 sequence (DNA): TGTGCCAGCAGCTTAATGAACTCCTACAATGAGCAGTTCTTC. This rearrangement joins TRBV7-3 to TRBJ2-1, with D unclear. Trimming removed 1 base at V and 0 bases at J, with 4 bases between. The CDR3 contains 14 residues. The germline gives CDR1 SGHTA, CDR2 FQGTGA.